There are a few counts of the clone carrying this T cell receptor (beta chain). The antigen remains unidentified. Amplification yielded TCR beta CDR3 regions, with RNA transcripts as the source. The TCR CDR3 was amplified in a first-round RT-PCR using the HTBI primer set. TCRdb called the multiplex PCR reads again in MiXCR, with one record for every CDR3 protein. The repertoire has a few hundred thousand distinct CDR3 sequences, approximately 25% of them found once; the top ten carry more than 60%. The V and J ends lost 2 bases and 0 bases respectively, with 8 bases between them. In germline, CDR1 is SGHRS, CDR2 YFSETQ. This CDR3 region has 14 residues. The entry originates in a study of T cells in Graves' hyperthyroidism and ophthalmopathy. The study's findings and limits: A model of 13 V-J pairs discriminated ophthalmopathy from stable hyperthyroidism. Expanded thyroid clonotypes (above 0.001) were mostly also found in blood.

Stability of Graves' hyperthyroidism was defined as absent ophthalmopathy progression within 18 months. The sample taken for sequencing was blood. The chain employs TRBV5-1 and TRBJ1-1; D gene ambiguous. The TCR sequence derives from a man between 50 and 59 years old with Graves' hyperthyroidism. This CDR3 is CASSFSIMNTEAFF. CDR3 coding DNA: TGCGCCAGCAGCTTCTCTATCATGAACACTGAAGCTTTCTTT.